This T cell receptor beta chain was captured by sequencing in a study of blood T cell repertoires in COVID-19. In the study overall: The United States, Italy and Spain provided the acute and convalescent COVID-19 samples. From T cells, B-cell-depleted T cells, or PBMCs came the material, which was cDNA or gDNA.

Methods used by the authors: Nucleated cell counts were estimated from reference gene primer amplification. The table came from immunoSEQ multiplex PCR; TCRdb's copy has only in-frame clones and leaves some out. That table gives V, J and clone size, and the DNA gave D and trimming. The data show 400,000 to 550,000 clones, roughly 90% seen once. Unmatched junction bases numbered 9, after V lost 5 bases and J lost 4 bases. Germline V gene sequence: CDR1 MDHEN, CDR2 SYDVKM. The CDR3 loop spans 15 amino acids. The chain carries TRBV28 and TRBJ1-1, with 8 bases matching TRBD1. Sequenced: peripheral blood. This clonotype originated in a young woman with acute or convalescent COVID-19. CDR3 in amino acids: CASSTGQGRATEAFF. Written as DNA, the CDR3 is TGTGCCAGCAGTACCGGACAGGGCCGTGCCACTGAAGCTTTCTTT. Combining the CDR3 with reference TRBV28 and TRBJ1-1 gives the whole variable domain DVKVTQSSRYLVKRTGEKVFLECVQDMDHENMFWYRQDPGLGLRLIYFSYDVKMKEKGDIPEGYSVSREKKERFSLILESASTNQTSMYLCASSTGQGRATEAFFGQGTRLTVV.